This T cell receptor (beta chain) originates from a study of CD8+ T cells in alopecia areata. Study-level information: Among treated patients, oral tofacitinib was administered at 5 to 10 mg twice daily.

With 0 bases removed from V and 5 bases from J, the gap between germline ends came to 10 bases. Germline V gives CDR1 GTSNPN, CDR2 SVGIG (reference sequence). The CDR3 is 13 residues long. Specified treatment: oral pan-JAK inhibitor, 5-10 mg twice daily. RNA extraction and reverse transcription yielded cDNA as sequencing template. Sequencing was performed with immunoSEQ multiplex PCR; in TCRdb, only in-frame clones are kept and a portion is missing. The sample has some 190,000 clones; approximately 50% are singletons. This clone was detected a few times. The same CDR3 arises from other DNA sequences in this sample as well.

The V call is TRBV30, the J call TRBJ1-1; possible D gene TRBD1, 6 bases. The specimen was CD8+ T cells sorted from blood, collected around week 52, from a patient treated with tofacitinib. This receptor was identified in a human donor with alopecia areata. The CDR3 DNA reads as TGTGCCTGGAGTGTTGGAGGGGGGACTGAAGCTTTCTTT. It codes for CAWSVGGGTEAFF.